Below are 26 T cell receptor beta chains sequenced from a single sample in a study of T cell repertoires in cytomegalovirus infection. TCRdb recomputed calls from the reads with MiXCR, one row per CDR3 protein. The sample comprises about 150,000 distinct CDR3 sequences, 23% of which are singletons, and 9.5% to 12% rests with the top ten. The sequencing sample was made of PBMCs. These receptors originate from a human donor in good health (CMV status not recorded). Some clones in this sample may be carry-over from other donors' samples.

The chain is built from TRBV7-6 and TRBJ2-1, with 7 bases identical to TRBD2. Per germline, CDR1 SGHVS and CDR2 FNYEAQ. This CDR3 has 14 residues. The ends lost 2 bases at V and 7 bases at J; junction bases unmatched: 5. The CDR3 bases are TGTGCCAGCAGCTTAAGGCGGGAGAGGAATGAGCAGTTCTTC. This encodes CASSLRRERNEQFF.

The rearrangement links TRBV28 to TRBJ1-1; unclear D gene. Trimming stripped 5 bases from V and 2 bases from J, with 15 bases between. The CDR3 is made up of 15 amino acids. The germline V gene encodes CDR1 MDHEN and CDR2 SYDVKM. The CDR3: CASSPLFRINTEAFF. CDR3 sequence (DNA): TGTGCCAGCAGTCCCCTATTTCGAATAAACACTGAAGCTTTCTTT.

This clonotype showed up just a few times. The rearrangement joins TRBV14 to TRBJ2-1, with 14 bases aligning to TRBD2. The junction had 2 bases not matched to a gene; V was cut back by 1 base and J by 3 bases. CDR1 is SGHDN and CDR2 is FVKESK in the germline V gene. The CDR3 extends over 17 amino acids. CDR3 nucleotides: TGTGCCAGCAGCCAAGCGGGACTAGCGGGGGTCTACAATGAGCAGTTCTTC. Protein product: CASSQAGLAGVYNEQFF.

The chain joins TRBV23-1 to TRBJ1-4; a weak D match, TRBD1 (6 bases). TRBV23-1 is annotated as an ORF whose role is uncertain. The CDR3 contains 18 residues. V dropped 0 bases and J dropped 8 bases, with 22 bases sitting between them. The CDR3 region has the DNA TGCGCCAGCAGTCAATCGACGTCAGGGGTTTGGGGCGACGAAAAACTGTTTTTT. Encoded protein: CASSQSTSGVWGDEKLFF.

This clonotype came up many times. The CDR3 region has the DNA TGTGCCAGCAGCTCGCTGGTCATTCACACAGATACGCAGTATTTT. Residues: CASSSLVIHTDTQYF. V usage is TRBV11-2 and J usage is TRBJ2-3; unclear D gene. With 4 bases removed from V and 2 bases from J, the gap between germline ends came to 13 bases. Per the germline V gene, CDR1 is SGHAT and CDR2 is FQNNGV. CDR3 length equals 15 residues.

This chain uses TRBV7-2 with TRBJ2-1, with 10 bases aligning to TRBD1. The CDR3 contains 15 residues. Germline V gene sequence: CDR1 SGHTA, CDR2 FQGNSA. The V and J ends lost 1 base and 5 bases, in that order; junction bases with no gene match: 2. The CDR3: CASSLGTGGNNEQFF. The DNA of the CDR3 is TGTGCCAGCAGCTTAGGGACAGGGGGAAACAATGAGCAGTTCTTC.

This clonotype was recorded many times. The V gene is TRBV7-6, the J gene TRBJ2-2, with 7 bases identical to TRBD2. This CDR3 has 14 amino acids. Losses at the gene ends were 3 bases for V and 9 bases for J; bases not matched to a gene: 7. CDR1 is SGHVS, CDR2 FNYEAQ, per germline. The CDR3, as DNA: TGTGCCAGCAGCTTTAGCGGGTACCACCGGGAGCTGTTTTTT. It codes for CASSFSGYHRELFF.

The V gene is TRBV6-2 or TRBV6-3, the J gene TRBJ1-5; 11 bases line up with TRBD1. Looked up from germline, CDR1 is MNHEY and CDR2 is SVGEGT. The ends lost 8 bases at V and 11 bases at J; junction bases unmatched: 5. The CDR3 is 12 amino acids. CDR3 bases: TGTGCCAGCTCTTGGGACAGGGGGTCCCAGCATTTT. This encodes CASSWDRGSQHF.

This clonotype was seen repeatedly, ten times or more. The rearrangement uses TRBV18 and TRBJ2-5; unclear D gene. The CDR3 is 13 residues long. Germline assignment: CDR1 KGHSH and CDR2 LQKENI. Trimming shortened V by 2 bases and J by 5 bases, and 9 bases separated the two germline ends. CDR3 sequence (DNA): TGTGCCAGCTCACCAGGGCTTGGGGAGACCCAGTACTTC. This codes for CASSPGLGETQYF. The full variable domain, in which reference TRBV18 and TRBJ2-5 provide the parts outside the CDR3, is NAGVMQNPRHLVRRRGQEARLRCSPMKGHSHVYWYRQLPEEGLKFMVYLQKENIIDESGMPKERFSAEFPKEGPSILRIQQVVRGDSAAYFCASSPGLGETQYFGPGTRLLVL.

This clonotype was seen at least ten times. The V gene is TRBV7-2, the J gene TRBJ1-1, with a tentative D call TRBD1 (6 bases). V lost 5 bases and J 0 bases, leaving 19 bases between the germline ends. Germline loops: CDR1 SGHTA, CDR2 FQGNSA. The CDR3 is 17 amino acids. CDR3 residues: CASSLTGRGVMNTEAFF. The CDR3, as DNA: TGTGCCAGCAGCCTAACGGGGAGGGGGGTTATGAACACTGAAGCTTTCTTT.

This clonotype was counted between two and nine times. The chain is built from TRBV4-2 and TRBJ1-2; 7 bases fit TRBD1. The CDR3 length is 14 residues. The germline CDR1 and CDR2 sequences are LGHNA and YNFKEQ. With V trimmed by 0 bases and J by 9 bases, 7 bases remained unmatched. The CDR3 DNA is TGTGCCAGCAGCCAAGAAGTGAGGGGACAGCGCTACACCTTC. The encoded protein is CASSQEVRGQRYTF.

This clonotype was observed once. A much bigger clone sits one base away, suggesting this may be a read error. This chain links TRBV20-1 with TRBJ2-7; 8 bases map to TRBD2. The CDR3 runs 15 residues. Trimming at V came to 0 bases and at J to 4 bases, leaving 8 bases not matched to a gene. Germline lookup yields CDR1 DFQATT and CDR2 SNEGSKA (reference sequence). For the CDR3, the DNA is TGCAGTGCTAGAGATGAAAGCGGGAGCCTATACGAGCAGTACTTC. Translation gives CSARDESGSLYEQYF.

This clonotype was seen ten or more times. This chain links TRBV7-2 with TRBJ2-2; D remains ambiguous. V lost 1 base and J lost 1, with 4 bases in between. Per germline, CDR1 SGHTA and CDR2 FQGNSA. This CDR3 has 14 amino acids. The CDR3 region is CASSLEVNTGELFF. Here the CDR3 DNA reads TGTGCCAGCAGCTTAGAGGTGAACACCGGGGAGCTGTTTTTT.

This clonotype was counted once. The chain joins TRBV6-2 or TRBV6-3 to TRBJ2-5, with unresolved D. V was clipped by 5 bases and J by 1 base, with 8 bases between them. The CDR3 loop spans 13 amino acids. Germline CDR1 MNHEY, CDR2 SVGEGT. CDR3 DNA sequence: TGTGCCAGCAGTCGGACGGTCCAAGAGACCCAGTACTTC. Its protein is CASSRTVQETQYF.

J is TRBJ2-5 and V is TRBV20-1, with D uncertain. Trimming cost V 0 bases and J 2 bases, with 13 bases left between them. CDR1 DFQATT and CDR2 SNEGSKA come from the germline V gene (reference sequence). The CDR3 is 15 amino acids. The CDR3 coding sequence is TGCAGTGCTAGAGATCTGAGCCGTGCTCAAGAGACCCAGTACTTC. Amino acids: CSARDLSRAQETQYF.

The chain couples TRBV28 to TRBJ1-4; the D is unclear. The germline gives CDR1 MDHEN, CDR2 SYDVKM. The CDR3 covers 15 residues. Trimming cost V 6 bases and J 4 bases, with 15 bases left between them. Here the CDR3 DNA reads TGTGCCAGCAGGCTCTCGGGGTGGGGTAATGAAAAACTGTTTTTT. It codes for CASRLSGWGNEKLFF.

The genes are TRBV28 and TRBJ2-7; D is perhaps TRBD2 (7 bases). This CDR3 spans 15 amino acids. Germline V CDR1 and CDR2: MDHEN, SYDVKM. V gave up 2 bases and J gave up 5 bases, with 16 bases separating them. The CDR3 DNA follows: TGTGCCAGCAGTTTAGAAGGGGGGGGGGCCAACGAGCAGTACTTC. Protein sequence: CASSLEGGGANEQYF.

In regard to this clonotype: This may be a read error, as it is one base from a much larger clone. The V and J genes are TRBV7-8 and TRBJ1-1; D is possibly TRBD1 (5 bases). The germline V and J ends were trimmed by 1 base and 1 base, with 13 bases remaining between them. In germline, CDR1 is SGHVS, CDR2 FQNEAQ. The CDR3 has 16 residues. The DNA of the CDR3 is TGTGCCAGCAGCTTAGTTCTGGACACAAAGAACACTGAAGCTTTCTTT. This encodes CASSLVLDTKNTEAFF.

This chain connects TRBV27 to TRBJ2-6; tentatively, D is TRBD2 (6 bases). V shed 8 bases and J shed 2 bases, with 13 bases lying between them. Looked up from germline, CDR1 is MNHEY and CDR2 is SMNVEV (reference sequence). The CDR3 consists of 15 residues. The CDR3 sequence: CASLSREAGANVLTF. The CDR3 DNA reads as TGTGCCAGCCTCTCAAGGGAGGCTGGGGCCAACGTCCTGACTTTC.

This clonotype was counted a few times. The chain employs TRBV27 and TRBJ2-1; 10 positions agree with TRBD2. The CDR3 spans 15 residues. J was trimmed by 3 bases and V by 7 bases; bases with no gene match: 6. Germline V gene sequence: CDR1 MNHEY, CDR2 SMNVEV (reference sequence). CDR3 loop: CASTFTSGVYNEQFF. As DNA, the CDR3 is TGTGCCAGCACCTTTACTAGCGGGGTCTACAATGAGCAGTTCTTC.

This clonotype was observed a few times. The V call is TRBV7-9, the J call TRBJ1-2; tentative D call: TRBD1 (5 bases). This CDR3 spans 13 amino acids. V dropped 4 bases and J dropped 6 bases, with 12 bases sitting between them. Germline V gives CDR1 SEHNR, CDR2 FQNEAQ (reference sequence). The CDR3 DNA reads TGTGCCAGCAGCTCCCGGGACGCGGATGGCTACACCTTC. As protein: CASSSRDADGYTF.

The rearrangement uses TRBV6-6 and TRBJ2-1, with TRBD2 matching 8 bases. The ends lost 0 bases at V and 4 bases at J; junction bases unmatched: 2. This CDR3 is 15 amino acids long. Germline-derived CDR1 and CDR2 are MNHNY and SVGAGI (reference sequence). CDR3 region: CASSYSGGRYNEQFF. The CDR3 region has the DNA TGTGCCAGCAGTTACTCCGGCGGGAGGTACAATGAGCAGTTCTTC.

The J gene is TRBJ2-5, the V gene TRBV24-1; no clear D. Per the germline V gene, CDR1 is KGHDR and CDR2 is SFDVKD. Deletions cut 1 base from V and 1 base from J, with 6 bases between. This CDR3 spans 14 amino acids. The CDR3, as DNA: TGTGCCACCAGTGATTTACCCGGCCAAGAGACCCAGTACTTC. This encodes CATSDLPGQETQYF.

This clonotype was found many times. The rearrangement links TRBV7-2 to TRBJ2-7; TRBD1 matches 11 bases. CDR1 SGHTA and CDR2 FQGNSA come from the germline V gene. V lost 4 bases, J lost 7 bases, and 6 bases stayed unmatched. The CDR3 totals 14 residues. The CDR3 nucleotides are TGTGCCAGCAGCTCGGACAGGGGGCTTAGAGAGCAGTACTTC. This encodes CASSSDRGLREQYF.

This clonotype was picked up many times. The gene calls are TRBV7-8 and TRBJ2-6; D is perhaps TRBD2 (5 bases). V lost 5 bases and J lost 3, with 11 bases in between. The CDR3 totals 15 residues. The V gene's germline CDR1 is SGHVS and CDR2 FQNEAQ. For the CDR3, the DNA is TGTGCCAGCAGCCCAAGAGGGTTTGGGGCCAACGTCCTGACTTTC. It codes for CASSPRGFGANVLTF.

This clonotype was seen a handful of times. This chain joins TRBV11-3 and TRBJ2-3; 8 nucleotides match TRBD1. The CDR3 covers 13 residues. CDR1 is SGHNT and CDR2 is YENEEA in the germline V gene. The junction had 2 bases not matched to a gene; V was cut back by 5 bases and J by 4 bases. The CDR3 is CASSGQGSDTQYF. The CDR3 DNA reads as TGTGCCAGCAGCGGACAGGGTTCAGATACGCAGTATTTT.